These 23 T cell receptor beta chains were sequenced from one sample in a study of blood T cell repertoires in COVID-19. The data were produced by immunoSEQ multiplex PCR, yet TCRdb's version contains in-frame clones alone and is incomplete. Of about 360,000 clones listed, 81% are singletons. Input material: peripheral blood. The receptors stem from a human donor with acute or convalescent COVID-19. The donor label of this sample is uncertain.

A few counts support this clone. The rearrangement links TRBV3-1 (or the pseudogene TRBV3-2) to TRBJ1-1, with a tentative D call TRBD1 (6 bases). Trimming stripped 4 bases from V and 4 bases from J, with 16 bases between. CDR3 length: 15 amino acids. Looked up from germline, CDR1 is LGHDT and CDR2 is YNNKEL (reference sequence). This CDR3 is CASSPFGARGTEAFF. CDR3 coding DNA: TGTGCCAGCAGCCCCTTCGGAGCCAGGGGCACTGAAGCTTTCTTT.

The chain has TRBV6-2 or TRBV6-3 and TRBJ2-1; D possibly corresponds to TRBD2 (5 bases). Trimming pared 0 bases from V and 0 bases from J, leaving 12 bases between. The CDR3 covers 17 residues. Per the germline V gene, CDR1 is MNHEY and CDR2 is SVGEGT. The CDR3 region has the DNA TGTGCCAGCAGTTACTCGAGGCTAGCCCGCTCCTACAATGAGCAGTTCTTC. It yields the protein CASSYSRLARSYNEQFF.

This clone occurred a few times. The V gene is TRBV20-1, the J gene TRBJ1-1; D not resolved. The germline V and J ends were trimmed by 6 bases and 7 bases, with 12 bases remaining between them. Germline loops: CDR1 DFQATT, CDR2 SNEGSKA (reference sequence). This CDR3 contains 11 residues. The DNA of the CDR3 is TGCAGTGCGCTACAGTCTCATGAAGCTTTCTTT. Its protein product is CSALQSHEAFF.

V usage is TRBV6-5 and J usage is TRBJ2-7; 10 bases fit TRBD2. There are 15 residues in the CDR3. The J segment lost 2 bases and the V segment lost 7 bases, leaving 8 bases of the junction unmatched. Germline CDR1 is MNHEY and CDR2 is SVGAGI. In DNA form, the CDR3 reads TGTGCCAGCATCCTAGCGGGAGACCTCCCCTACGAGCAGTACTTC. It translates to CASILAGDLPYEQYF.

The rearrangement joins TRBV29-1 to TRBJ2-1; no clear D gene. CDR3 size: 12 residues. Between the trimmed V and J ends, which lost 5 bases and 7 bases, there was a span of 12 bases. CDR1 is SQVTM, CDR2 ANQGSEA, per germline. The CDR3 DNA reads TGCAGCGTTCTATTCGTCCGGAATGAGCAGTTCTTC. Translation: CSVLFVRNEQFF.

The genes are TRBV14 and TRBJ1-6; 7 bases agree with TRBD1. The CDR3 spans 14 residues. V lost 3 bases to trimming and J lost 9 bases; unmatched junction nucleotides: 5. The germline gives CDR1 SGHDN, CDR2 FVKESK. The CDR3 sequence: CASSHRQGSSPLHF. The CDR3 nucleotides are TGTGCCAGCAGCCACCGACAGGGATCTTCACCCCTCCACTTT.

The chain combines TRBV5-1 with TRBJ2-6; TRBD1 matches at 11 bases. This CDR3 has 20 residues. The V and J ends lost 3 bases and 2 bases, in that order; junction bases with no gene match: 13. CDR1 SGHRS and CDR2 YFSETQ come from the germline V gene. In DNA form, the CDR3 reads TGCGCCAGCAGCTCGACCCCTCCGGGACAGGGGGGAACTGGGGCCAACGTCCTGACTTTC. Translation: CASSSTPPGQGGTGANVLTF.

The chain combines TRBV7-2 with TRBJ1-2, with D unclear. Germline CDR1 reads SGHTA; CDR2 reads FQGNSA. Trimming pared 3 bases from V and 6 bases from J, leaving 20 bases between. This CDR3 is built from 16 residues. DNA of the CDR3: TGTGCCAGCAGCTTGGGGTTTCAGGCCCGGAGGGATGGCTACACCTTC. Its translation is CASSLGFQARRDGYTF.

The chain employs TRBV2 and TRBJ1-2; the match to TRBD1 covers 7 bases. The CDR3 is 15 amino acids. Germline V lookup: CDR1 SNHLY, CDR2 FYNNEI. Losses at the gene ends were 6 bases for V and 5 bases for J; bases not matched to a gene: 12. The CDR3 here is CASRPNRGPFYGYTF. CDR3 nucleotide sequence: TGTGCCAGCAGGCCCAACAGGGGTCCTTTTTATGGCTACACCTTC. Full variable domain (remainder filled in from reference TRBV2 and TRBJ1-2): EPEVTQTPSHQVTQMGQEVILRCVPISNHLYFYWYRQILGQKVEFLVSFYNNEISEKSEIFDDQFSVERPDGSNFTLKIRSTKLEDSAMYFCASRPNRGPFYGYTFGSGTRLTVV.

This clone occurred once. V gene TRBV21-1 combines with J gene TRBJ2-7; the table's TRBD2 call for D was not verified on the DNA. TRBV21-1 is a listed pseudogene. The CDR3 has 15 amino acids. This chain's CDR3 is CASSKGVRERGEQYF. CDR3 coding DNA: TGTGCCAGCAGCAAAGGAGTGCGGGAGAGGGGCGAGCAGTACTTC.

The chain is built from TRBV14 and TRBJ1-1, with D possibly being TRBD1 (5 bases). Trimming left V 3 bases short and J 8 bases short, with 10 bases between. The CDR3 runs to 12 residues. Germline V gene data show CDR1 as SGHDN and CDR2 as FVKESK. The CDR3 sequence is CASSHGRGEAFF. In nucleotides, the CDR3 is TGTGCCAGCAGCCACGGACGGGGGGAAGCTTTCTTT.

This clone was counted once. The rearrangement links TRBV19 to TRBJ1-5; D not resolved. The CDR3 has 16 amino acids. V was pared by 3 bases and J by 1 base, with 13 bases between. Germline V CDR1 and CDR2: LNHDA, SQIVND (reference sequence). The CDR3 DNA follows: TGTGCCAGTAGTATTTTCGGGGAAGGGAGCAATCAGCCCCAGCATTTT. This encodes CASSIFGEGSNQPQHF.

DNA of the CDR3: TGTGCCAGCAGCTTAACCGGACTAGCGGGAGAGGGGTTCTTC. It specifies CASSLTGLAGEGFF. The chain uses TRBV7-9 and TRBJ2-1; the match to TRBD2 covers 13 bases. The CDR3 runs to 14 residues. The germline gives CDR1 SEHNR, CDR2 FQNEAQ (reference sequence). V shed 2 bases and J 15 bases; nucleotides not matched to a gene: 7. Filled out from reference TRBV7-9 and TRBJ2-1, the complete variable domain reads DTGVSQNPRHKITKRGQNVTFRCDPISEHNRLYWYRQTLGQGPEFLTYFQNEAQLEKSRLLSDRFSAERPKGSFSTLEIQRTEQGDSAMYLCASSLTGLAGEGFFGPGTRLTVL.

V and J are TRBV5-1 and TRBJ2-1, with 9 bases aligning to TRBD2. The V and J ends lost 2 bases and 1 base, in that order; junction bases with no gene match: 7. The length of the CDR3 is 17 residues. CDR1 and CDR2 from the germline V gene are SGHRS and YFSETQ. The CDR3, as DNA: TGCGCCAGCAGCTTTTTGTCTAGCGGGGTGTCCTACAATGAGCAGTTCTTC. Translated, it gives CASSFLSSGVSYNEQFF.

The chain couples TRBV11-2 to TRBJ2-1; D gene ambiguous. The CDR3 loop spans 17 amino acids. CDR1 is SGHAT, CDR2 FQNNGV, per germline. V lost 1 base, J lost 5 bases, and 18 bases lay in between. The CDR3: CASSLARGSRSNNEQFF. The CDR3 bases are TGTGCCAGCAGCTTAGCGCGTGGTAGTCGGTCCAACAATGAGCAGTTCTTC. The whole variable domain, filled in from reference TRBV11-2 and TRBJ2-1, reads EAGVAQSPRYKIIEKRQSVAFWCNPISGHATLYWYQQILGQGPKLLIQFQNNGVVDDSQLPKDRFSAERLKGVDSTLKIQPAKLEDSAVYLCASSLARGSRSNNEQFFGPGTRLTVL.

The rearrangement uses TRBV10-2 and TRBJ2-1; tentatively, D is TRBD2 (6 bases). Germline V gene data show CDR1 as WSHSY and CDR2 as SAAADI. V lost 1 base and J 2 bases, leaving 12 bases between the germline ends. The CDR3 is 16 residues long. The CDR3 loop is CASSEWAGTAYNEQFF. CDR3 coding DNA: TGCGCCAGCAGTGAGTGGGCGGGGACCGCCTACAATGAGCAGTTCTTC.

The V gene is TRBV2, the J gene TRBJ2-2; TRBD1 matches at 10 bases. This CDR3 is 13 amino acids long. CDR1 and CDR2 (germline): SNHLY, FYNNEI. Trimming cost V 6 bases and J 6 bases; bases outside gene matches: 1. CDR3 bases: TGTGCCAGCAGAGGACAGGGGGCCGGGGAGCTGTTTTTT. It codes for CASRGQGAGELFF.

V is TRBV5-1 and J is TRBJ2-5; D is possibly TRBD2 (5 bases). This CDR3 contains 13 residues. Germline V gene sequence: CDR1 SGHRS, CDR2 YFSETQ. V lost 3 bases, J lost 3 bases, and 9 bases lay in between. DNA for the CDR3: TGCGCCAGCAGCTATACTAGAGAAGAGACCCAGTACTTC. Its protein product is CASSYTREETQYF.

This clone was detected once. The rearrangement joins TRBV20-1 to TRBJ2-1; D might be TRBD2 (6 bases). The CDR3 is 14 residues long. Trimming removed 3 bases from V and 7 bases from J, with 16 bases in between. CDR1 is DFQATT, CDR2 SNEGSKA, per germline (reference sequence). The CDR3 nucleotides read TGCAGTGCTAGTCGGGGGTCTTTTTCGAATGAGCAGTTCTTC. The encoded protein is CSASRGSFSNEQFF.

The gene calls are TRBV7-9 and TRBJ2-7; 8 bases agree with TRBD1. The ends lost 5 bases at V and 0 bases at J; junction bases unmatched: 9. Germline V gives CDR1 SEHNR, CDR2 FQNEAQ (reference sequence). This CDR3 has 16 amino acids. CDR3 in amino acids: CASSPGTGQDSYEQYF. Written as DNA, the CDR3 is TGTGCCAGCAGCCCGGGGACAGGACAGGACTCCTACGAGCAGTACTTC. The whole variable domain, remainder taken from reference TRBV7-9 and TRBJ2-7, is DTGVSQNPRHKITKRGQNVTFRCDPISEHNRLYWYRQTLGQGPEFLTYFQNEAQLEKSRLLSDRFSAERPKGSFSTLEIQRTEQGDSAMYLCASSPGTGQDSYEQYFGPGTRLTVT.

The V gene is TRBV28, the J gene TRBJ1-2, with a tentative D call TRBD1 (5 bases). Germline CDR1 MDHEN, CDR2 SYDVKM. This CDR3 comprises 16 residues. The ends were cut back, 5 bases at V and 0 bases at J, with 16 bases in the middle. The CDR3 DNA sequence: TGTGCCAGCAGTCTACCCGGGTTGACAGCTAACTATGGCTACACCTTC. Protein sequence: CASSLPGLTANYGYTF.

This chain connects TRBV5-6 to TRBJ1-5; TRBD1 matches 10 bases. With 1 base clipped from V and 0 bases from J, the junction kept 4 bases outside the gene matches. The CDR3 totals 17 residues. Germline V gene data show CDR1 as SGHDT and CDR2 as YYEEEE. CDR3 bases: TGTGCCAGCAGCTTGCGGACAGGGGGATATAGCAATCAGCCCCAGCATTTT. Its translation is CASSLRTGGYSNQPQHF.

The chain is built from TRBV2 and TRBJ1-6; D possibly corresponds to TRBD1 (5 bases). Trimming took 1 base from V and 0 from J, leaving 13 bases between them. The CDR3 totals 18 residues. CDR1 and CDR2 from the germline V gene are SNHLY and FYNNEI. DNA of the CDR3: TGTGCCAGCAGTGAAGAAAGGAGGGGCCGCTCCTATAATTCACCCCTCCACTTT. Translation: CASSEERRGRSYNSPLHF.